The 2 T cell receptor beta chains in this list originate from one sample, sequenced in a study of blood T cells in healthy people across ages. A second PCR, run for roughly 7 to 12 cycles, used a sample-barcoded 5' primer plus a J-beta primer mix. MiXCR, applied by TCRdb to the 5' RACE reads, yields one record per CDR3 protein. The sample records around 2 million distinct CDR3 sequences, around 40% being singletons. The source material was blood. The receptors originated from a human donor in good health.

In its sample, this clonotype was seen a few times. The CDR3 nucleotides are TGCGCCAGCAGCCAAGATCCCGGGGTTCATTCCCTTCCCCGCACAGATACGCAGTATTTT. It codes for CASSQDPGVHSLPRTDTQYF. The V call is TRBV4-1, the J call TRBJ2-3; tentative D call: TRBD2 (5 bases). The germline V and J ends were trimmed by 0 bases and 1 base, with 23 bases remaining between them. Per germline, CDR1 MGHRA and CDR2 YSYEKL. The CDR3 is 20 residues long.

The chain uses TRBV5-1 and TRBJ2-7; 7 bases are shared with TRBD1. The CDR3 covers 18 residues. V shed 4 bases and J 2 bases; nucleotides not matched to a gene: 18. Germline CDR1 is SGHRS and CDR2 is YFSETQ. Here the CDR3 reads CASSRGTAPEGFPYEQYF. The CDR3 nucleotides are TGCGCCAGCAGCCGAGGGACAGCTCCAGAAGGTTTCCCCTACGAGCAGTACTTC.